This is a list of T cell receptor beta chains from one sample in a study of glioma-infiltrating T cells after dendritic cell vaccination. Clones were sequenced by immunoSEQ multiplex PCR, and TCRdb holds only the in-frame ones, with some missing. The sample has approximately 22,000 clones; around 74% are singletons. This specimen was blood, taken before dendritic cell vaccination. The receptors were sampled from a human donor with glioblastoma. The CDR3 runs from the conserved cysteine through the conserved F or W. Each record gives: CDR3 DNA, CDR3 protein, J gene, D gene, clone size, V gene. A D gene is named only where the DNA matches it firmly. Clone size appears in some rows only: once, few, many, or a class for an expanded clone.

cdr3_nt: TGTGCCAGCATATGGTCGGGTGGCAATCAGCCCCAGCATTTT
cdr3_aa: CASIWSGGNQPQHF
j_call: TRBJ1-5
d_call: NA
clone_size: NA
v_call: TRBV7-3

cdr3_nt: TGTGCCACCAGCAGATCTCCGGGGGGAAACTACGAGCAGTACTTC
cdr3_aa: CATSRSPGGNYEQYF
j_call: TRBJ2-7
d_call: TRBD2
clone_size: NA
v_call: TRBV15

cdr3_nt: TGTGCCAGCAGCATTCCAGGCCGCGCAGGGGAGCAGTACTTC
cdr3_aa: CASSIPGRAGEQYF
j_call: TRBJ2-7
d_call: NA
clone_size: NA
v_call: TRBV21-1

cdr3_nt: TGCGCCAGCAGCCCCAACCCAGGGAGGGAGGAGACCCAGTACTTC
cdr3_aa: CASSPNPGREETQYF
j_call: TRBJ2-5
d_call: TRBD2
clone_size: NA
v_call: TRBV5-1

cdr3_nt: TGTGCCAGCAGCTTCGGGACTAGCGGACAATACGAGCAGTACTTC
cdr3_aa: CASSFGTSGQYEQYF
j_call: TRBJ2-7
d_call: TRBD2
clone_size: NA
v_call: TRBV13

cdr3_nt: TGTGCCTGGGAGGCTCCAGGGTATGGCTACACCTTC
cdr3_aa: CAWEAPGYGYTF
j_call: TRBJ1-2
d_call: NA
clone_size: NA
v_call: TRBV30

cdr3_nt: TGTGCCAGCAGCTCGGCTGGCGGGCCGTTGGCAACTAATGAAAAACTGTTTTTT
cdr3_aa: CASSSAGGPLATNEKLFF
j_call: TRBJ1-4
d_call: NA
clone_size: once
v_call: TRBV5-5

cdr3_nt: TGTGCCAGCAGCTCCTTTGGCGGGATAACAGATACGCAGTATTTT
cdr3_aa: CASSSFGGITDTQYF
j_call: TRBJ2-3
d_call: NA
clone_size: NA
v_call: TRBV7-9

cdr3_nt: TGTGCCAGTAGTATAGGGGACTCTGGCTACACCTTC
cdr3_aa: CASSIGDSGYTF
j_call: TRBJ1-2
d_call: NA
clone_size: few
v_call: TRBV19

cdr3_nt: TGTGCCAGCAGCCCCGAACAAGCGGGAGGGAACAATGAGCAGTTCTTC
cdr3_aa: CASSPEQAGGNNEQFF
j_call: TRBJ2-1
d_call: TRBD2
clone_size: NA
v_call: TRBV9

cdr3_nt: TGTGCCAGCAGCTTACCGGGCGGGAGATACAATGAGCAGTTCTTC
cdr3_aa: CASSLPGGRYNEQFF
j_call: TRBJ2-1
d_call: TRBD2
clone_size: NA
v_call: TRBV11-2

cdr3_nt: TGTGCCAGCAGTTGGACCGGGACAGGGCTTTATTTT
cdr3_aa: CASSWTGTGLYF
j_call: TRBJ2-3
d_call: TRBD1
clone_size: NA
v_call: TRBV27

cdr3_nt: TGTGCCAGCAGCTTTGACTCGAGCTCCTACAATGAGCAGTTCTTC
cdr3_aa: CASSFDSSSYNEQFF
j_call: TRBJ2-1
d_call: NA
clone_size: once
v_call: TRBV9

cdr3_nt: TGTGCCAGCAGCTTGGAGCCGGGACTTACTTACGAGCAGTACTTC
cdr3_aa: CASSLEPGLTYEQYF
j_call: TRBJ2-7
d_call: NA
clone_size: NA
v_call: TRBV11-2

cdr3_nt: TGTGCCAGCAGTCCGGGACTAGCGGGCGTTTTAGCCTACGAGCAGTACTTC
cdr3_aa: CASSPGLAGVLAYEQYF
j_call: TRBJ2-7
d_call: TRBD2
clone_size: NA
v_call: TRBV28

cdr3_nt: TGTGCTAGTGGTTCGGGACAGGGTGTGTATGGCTACACCTTC
cdr3_aa: CASGSGQGVYGYTF
j_call: TRBJ1-2
d_call: TRBD1
clone_size: NA
v_call: TRBV12-5

cdr3_nt: TGTGCCAGCAGCTCAACGGGTAGCGGGAGAGGTGAGCAGTACTTC
cdr3_aa: CASSSTGSGRGEQYF
j_call: TRBJ2-7
d_call: TRBD2
clone_size: few
v_call: TRBV7-6

cdr3_nt: TGCAGCGTTGGACAGGGCATTTTGACGGGGACCCAGTACTTC
cdr3_aa: CSVGQGILTGTQYF
j_call: TRBJ2-5
d_call: TRBD1
clone_size: NA
v_call: TRBV29-1

cdr3_nt: TGTGCCTCCGCGACGGGAGGGCTCGAGCAGTACTTC
cdr3_aa: CASATGGLEQYF
j_call: TRBJ2-7
d_call: TRBD2
clone_size: NA
v_call: TRBV7-2

cdr3_nt: TGCAGCTTTCGAGACAGTATAGATGGCTACACCTTC
cdr3_aa: CSFRDSIDGYTF
j_call: TRBJ1-2
d_call: NA
clone_size: few
v_call: TRBV29-1

cdr3_nt: TGTGCCAGCAGCCCCGGACTAGCGGGAGGTGGGAAGACCCAGTACTTC
cdr3_aa: CASSPGLAGGGKTQYF
j_call: TRBJ2-5
d_call: TRBD2
clone_size: NA
v_call: TRBV7-2

cdr3_nt: TGTGCCAGCAGCCAGAATATCGGAGGATCCTATGGCTACACCTTC
cdr3_aa: CASSQNIGGSYGYTF
j_call: TRBJ1-2
d_call: NA
clone_size: NA
v_call: TRBV14

cdr3_nt: TGTGCCAGCAGCGTAGGACCTACCCTAGCGACAGATACGCAGTATTTT
cdr3_aa: CASSVGPTLATDTQYF
j_call: TRBJ2-3
d_call: NA
clone_size: NA
v_call: TRBV9

cdr3_nt: TGTGCCAGCAGAAATGTTGGTGGGGGGTATGAGCAGTTCTTC
cdr3_aa: CASRNVGGGYEQFF
j_call: TRBJ2-1
d_call: NA
clone_size: NA
v_call: TRBV5-8

cdr3_nt: TGTGCCAGCAGCCGGAAAGCAGGGGACAATCAGCCCCAGCATTTT
cdr3_aa: CASSRKAGDNQPQHF
j_call: TRBJ1-5
d_call: NA
clone_size: NA
v_call: TRBV5-6

cdr3_nt: TGTGCCAGCAGCTTAAACCCGGCGGGGGCTTCGGATGGCTACACCTTC
cdr3_aa: CASSLNPAGASDGYTF
j_call: TRBJ1-2
d_call: NA
clone_size: NA
v_call: TRBV7-3

cdr3_nt: TGTGCCAGCAGCTCCCGGATAGCGGGAGGGCCGGGGGCAGATACGCAGTATTTT
cdr3_aa: CASSSRIAGGPGADTQYF
j_call: TRBJ2-3
d_call: TRBD2
clone_size: NA
v_call: TRBV7-3

cdr3_nt: TGTGCCAGCAGCCCAGACGGGACAGGGGGAGTTCGGGAGCAGTACTTC
cdr3_aa: CASSPDGTGGVREQYF
j_call: TRBJ2-5
d_call: TRBD1
clone_size: NA
v_call: TRBV4-2

cdr3_nt: TGTGCCAGTCTAGCGGGGGCTACTACCGGGGAGCTGTTTTTT
cdr3_aa: CASLAGATTGELFF
j_call: TRBJ2-2
d_call: TRBD2
clone_size: NA
v_call: TRBV28

cdr3_nt: TGTGCCAGCAGCCGCATAGACCGGGACAGGGGGTATAGCAATCAGCCCCAGCATTTT
cdr3_aa: CASSRIDRDRGYSNQPQHF
j_call: TRBJ1-5
d_call: TRBD1
clone_size: NA
v_call: TRBV5-6

cdr3_nt: TGTGCCAGCAGGCCAGGGGGGTCCTATGGCTACACCTTC
cdr3_aa: CASRPGGSYGYTF
j_call: TRBJ1-2
d_call: TRBD1
clone_size: NA
v_call: TRBV2

cdr3_nt: TGTGCCAGCAGCTTCCTCTTGGGCAGTTTGCACTATGGCTACACCTTC
cdr3_aa: CASSFLLGSLHYGYTF
j_call: TRBJ1-2
d_call: NA
clone_size: NA
v_call: TRBV7-9

cdr3_nt: TGTGCCAGCAGGGGGGGGTCTACAACTAATGAAAAACTGTTTTTT
cdr3_aa: CASRGGSTTNEKLFF
j_call: TRBJ1-4
d_call: NA
clone_size: NA
v_call: TRBV27

cdr3_nt: TGTGCCAGCAGCCCCTCGGGGGTTGCTAACTATGGCTACACCTTC
cdr3_aa: CASSPSGVANYGYTF
j_call: TRBJ1-2
d_call: NA
clone_size: few
v_call: TRBV6-5

cdr3_nt: TGTGCCAGCAGCGCCCGGACTAGCGGAGGCAAGGGGTACTATGAGCAGTTCTTC
cdr3_aa: CASSARTSGGKGYYEQFF
j_call: TRBJ2-1
d_call: TRBD2
clone_size: NA
v_call: TRBV9

cdr3_nt: TGTGCCAGCAGCCTCCACGAGACTAGTAGTGCCGGGGAGCTGTTTTTT
cdr3_aa: CASSLHETSSAGELFF
j_call: TRBJ2-2
d_call: NA
clone_size: NA
v_call: TRBV4-2

cdr3_nt: TGTGCCAGCAGTGGTACAGGGGGCGGGTGGCAGACCCAGTACTTC
cdr3_aa: CASSGTGGGWQTQYF
j_call: TRBJ2-5
d_call: TRBD1
clone_size: NA
v_call: TRBV6-1

cdr3_nt: TGTGCCTGGAGTTTGACAGGGATCACTGAAGCTTTCTTT
cdr3_aa: CAWSLTGITEAFF
j_call: TRBJ1-1
d_call: TRBD1
clone_size: NA
v_call: TRBV30

cdr3_nt: TGTGCCAGCAGCCCTCCGAGCCCTAGTTACAATGAGCAGTTCTTC
cdr3_aa: CASSPPSPSYNEQFF
j_call: TRBJ2-1
d_call: NA
clone_size: NA
v_call: TRBV7-2

cdr3_nt: TGTGCCAGCAGCTTAGCGAACAGGGTGCTCCCTGGGGCCAACGTCCTGACTTTC
cdr3_aa: CASSLANRVLPGANVLTF
j_call: TRBJ2-6
d_call: NA
clone_size: NA
v_call: TRBV7-9

cdr3_nt: TGTGCCAGCAGCGACTGGGACAGGGTCTACAATGAGCAGTTCTTC
cdr3_aa: CASSDWDRVYNEQFF
j_call: TRBJ2-1
d_call: TRBD1
clone_size: few
v_call: TRBV5-4

cdr3_nt: TGTGCCAGCAGGCCGGACAGTGTTCGCTATGGCTACACCTTC
cdr3_aa: CASRPDSVRYGYTF
j_call: TRBJ1-2
d_call: NA
clone_size: NA
v_call: TRBV2

cdr3_nt: TGTGCCAGCAGCTACCCCAGGTTCACTGAAGCTTTCTTT
cdr3_aa: CASSYPRFTEAFF
j_call: TRBJ1-1
d_call: NA
clone_size: NA
v_call: TRBV5-6

cdr3_nt: TGTGCCAGCAGCTTTACGGTGAACCCGTCAGAGACCCAGTACTTC
cdr3_aa: CASSFTVNPSETQYF
j_call: TRBJ2-5
d_call: NA
clone_size: NA
v_call: TRBV7-3

cdr3_nt: TGTGCCAGCAGTGACGCAGGGATAAGCTCCTACGAGCAGTACTTC
cdr3_aa: CASSDAGISSYEQYF
j_call: TRBJ2-7
d_call: NA
clone_size: NA
v_call: TRBV2

cdr3_nt: TGTGCCAGCAGCTTAAATAAGGGGGCGCGTGGCTACACCTTC
cdr3_aa: CASSLNKGARGYTF
j_call: TRBJ1-2
d_call: TRBD1
clone_size: NA
v_call: TRBV7-3

cdr3_nt: TGTGCCAGCAGCTTGACAGGGTACGACAATTCACCCCTCCACTTT
cdr3_aa: CASSLTGYDNSPLHF
j_call: TRBJ1-6
d_call: NA
clone_size: NA
v_call: TRBV5-6

cdr3_nt: TGTGCCAGCAGCCTATTCAAAAACATTCAGTACTTC
cdr3_aa: CASSLFKNIQYF
j_call: TRBJ2-4
d_call: NA
clone_size: NA
v_call: TRBV7-9

cdr3_nt: TGTGCCAGCAGCCCGGACCCGGGGGAGGGGCAGGAGACCCAGTACTTC
cdr3_aa: CASSPDPGEGQETQYF
j_call: TRBJ2-5
d_call: TRBD2
clone_size: NA
v_call: TRBV4-2

cdr3_nt: TGCGCCAGCAGCCAAGATATCTCCTATGGCTACACCTTC
cdr3_aa: CASSQDISYGYTF
j_call: TRBJ1-2
d_call: NA
clone_size: NA
v_call: TRBV4-3

cdr3_nt: TGTGCCAGCAGTCGTGGACTAGCGGGAGACTACGAGCAGTACTTC
cdr3_aa: CASSRGLAGDYEQYF
j_call: TRBJ2-7
d_call: TRBD2
clone_size: once
v_call: TRBV9

cdr3_nt: TGTGCCATAGGACAGGGGACCCATCAGCCCCAGCATTTT
cdr3_aa: CAIGQGTHQPQHF
j_call: TRBJ1-5
d_call: TRBD1
clone_size: NA
v_call: TRBV19

cdr3_nt: TGTGCCAGCACCCTTGGATATGGGCTCCAGGGTTCACCCCTCCACTTT
cdr3_aa: CASTLGYGLQGSPLHF
j_call: TRBJ1-6
d_call: NA
clone_size: once
v_call: TRBV5-6

cdr3_nt: TGTGCCAGCAGCGTAGGCCAGGGGGGTAATTCCCCCCTCCACTTT
cdr3_aa: CASSVGQGGNSPLHF
j_call: TRBJ1-6
d_call: TRBD1
clone_size: NA
v_call: TRBV9

cdr3_nt: TGCGCCAGCAGCCAAGAAAGGGGGCGGGAGCAGTTCTTC
cdr3_aa: CASSQERGREQFF
j_call: TRBJ2-1
d_call: TRBD1
clone_size: once
v_call: TRBV4-3

cdr3_nt: TGCGCCAGCAGCCCGGGGACAGGGACCACCGGGGAGCTGTTTTTT
cdr3_aa: CASSPGTGTTGELFF
j_call: TRBJ2-2
d_call: TRBD1
clone_size: NA
v_call: TRBV5-1

cdr3_nt: TGTGCCAGCAGCTTGGGGGCCCCAGATACGCAGTATTTT
cdr3_aa: CASSLGAPDTQYF
j_call: TRBJ2-3
d_call: NA
clone_size: NA
v_call: TRBV5-6

cdr3_nt: TGTGCCAGCAGCTTACTCAGGGGGCCGGCTGAAGCTTTCTTT
cdr3_aa: CASSLLRGPAEAFF
j_call: TRBJ1-1
d_call: TRBD1
clone_size: NA
v_call: TRBV11-1

cdr3_nt: TGTGCCAGCAGCTTGGAGGAGGGTTTTAGCCTCTCCTACGAGCAGTACTTC
cdr3_aa: CASSLEEGFSLSYEQYF
j_call: TRBJ2-7
d_call: NA
clone_size: few
v_call: TRBV5-5

cdr3_nt: TGTGCCAGCAGCTTACAGGGGTGGGAAGAGACCCAGTACTTC
cdr3_aa: CASSLQGWEETQYF
j_call: TRBJ2-5
d_call: TRBD1
clone_size: few
v_call: TRBV5-6